One T cell receptor (beta chain) is described in this entry. Antigen specificity is unknown. The source of the sample is a study of OX40 agonist ivuxolimab in advanced cancers. Study context: Patients got intravenous ivuxolimab at 0.01 to 10 mg/kg every 2 weeks. Study-wide points: Clonal expansion among partial responders at 0.1-3.0 mg/kg ranked near the lowest. In the expanded peripheral T cells, antigen specificity was never determined. By week 6 at 0.1 to 3.0 mg/kg, blood CD4+ and CD8+ T cells had expanded clonally.

Profiling relied on immunoSEQ multiplex PCR, and the TCRdb table lists in-frame clones only, not all of them. Of approximately 77,000 clones in the sample, approximately 85% were seen once. The TCR originated in an adult with an advanced solid tumor such as melanoma, head and neck, liver or kidney cancer. Specimen: CD4+ or CD8+ T cells sorted from blood, collected in a trial of the OX40 agonist ivuxolimab.

CDR3 in amino acids: CASKILAGNSYEQYF. For the CDR3, the DNA is TGTGCCAGCAAGATACTAGCGGGCAATTCCTACGAGCAGTACTTC. This chain links TRBV6-1 with TRBJ2-7, with TRBD2 matching 9 bases. Germline V lookup: CDR1 MNHNS, CDR2 SASEGT. The J segment lost 1 base and the V segment lost 7 bases, leaving 8 bases of the junction unmatched. The CDR3 extends over 15 amino acids.